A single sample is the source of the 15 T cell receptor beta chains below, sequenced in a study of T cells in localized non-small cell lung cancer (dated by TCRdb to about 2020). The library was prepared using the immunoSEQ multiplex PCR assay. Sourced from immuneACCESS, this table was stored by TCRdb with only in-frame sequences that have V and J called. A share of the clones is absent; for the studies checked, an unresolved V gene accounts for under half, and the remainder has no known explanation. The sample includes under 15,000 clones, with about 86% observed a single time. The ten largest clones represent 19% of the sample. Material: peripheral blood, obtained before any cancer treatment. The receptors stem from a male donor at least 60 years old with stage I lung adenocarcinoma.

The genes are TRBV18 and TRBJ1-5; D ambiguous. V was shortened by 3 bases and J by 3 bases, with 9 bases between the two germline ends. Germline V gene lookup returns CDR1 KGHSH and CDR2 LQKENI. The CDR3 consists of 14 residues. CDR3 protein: CASSPTGDNQPQHF. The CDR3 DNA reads TGTGCCAGCTCACCGACCGGGGACAATCAGCCCCAGCATTTT.

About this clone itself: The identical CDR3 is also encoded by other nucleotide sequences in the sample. CDR3 in amino acids: CASSLSLGETQYF. DNA of the CDR3: TGTGCCAGCAGCTTGAGCTTGGGGGAGACCCAGTACTTC. The gene calls are TRBV7-2 and TRBJ2-5; D remains ambiguous. The CDR3 extends over 13 amino acids. Trimming took off 3 bases at V and 5 bases at J, with 10 bases between the two ends. Looked up from germline, CDR1 is SGHTA and CDR2 is FQGNSA.

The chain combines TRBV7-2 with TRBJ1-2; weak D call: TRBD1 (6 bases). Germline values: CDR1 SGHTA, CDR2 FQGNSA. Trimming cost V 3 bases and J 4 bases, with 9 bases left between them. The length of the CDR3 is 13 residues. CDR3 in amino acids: CASSFTGSYGYTF. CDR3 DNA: TGTGCCAGCAGCTTTACAGGGAGCTATGGCTACACCTTC. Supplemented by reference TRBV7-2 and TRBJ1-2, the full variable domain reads GAGVSQSPSNKVTEKGKDVELRCDPISGHTALYWYRQSLGQGLEFLIYFQGNSAPDKSGLPSDRFSAERTGGSVSTLTIQRTQQEDSAVYLCASSFTGSYGYTFGSGTRLTVV.

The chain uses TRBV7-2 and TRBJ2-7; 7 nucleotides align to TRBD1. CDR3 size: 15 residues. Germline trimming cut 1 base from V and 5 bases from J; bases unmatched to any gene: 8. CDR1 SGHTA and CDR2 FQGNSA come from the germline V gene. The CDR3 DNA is TGTGCCAGCAGCTTAGTGGGGACAGTTTCCCACGAGCAGTACTTC. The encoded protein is CASSLVGTVSHEQYF. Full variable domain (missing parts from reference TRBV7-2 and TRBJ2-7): GAGVSQSPSNKVTEKGKDVELRCDPISGHTALYWYRQSLGQGLEFLIYFQGNSAPDKSGLPSDRFSAERTGGSVSTLTIQRTQQEDSAVYLCASSLVGTVSHEQYFGPGTRLTVT.

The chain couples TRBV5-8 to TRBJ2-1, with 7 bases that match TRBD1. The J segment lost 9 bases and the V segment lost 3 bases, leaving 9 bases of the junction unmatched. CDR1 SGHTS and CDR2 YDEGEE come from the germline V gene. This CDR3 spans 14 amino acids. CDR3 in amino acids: CASSSPGQTVEQFF. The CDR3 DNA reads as TGTGCCAGCAGCTCCCCGGGACAGACAGTTGAGCAGTTCTTC.

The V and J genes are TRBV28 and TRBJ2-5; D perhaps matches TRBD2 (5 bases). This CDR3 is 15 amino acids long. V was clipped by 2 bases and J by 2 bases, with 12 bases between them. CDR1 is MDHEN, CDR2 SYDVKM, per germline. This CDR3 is CASSLTGGGQETQYF. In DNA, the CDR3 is TGTGCCAGCAGTTTAACCGGAGGCGGGCAAGAGACCCAGTACTTC.

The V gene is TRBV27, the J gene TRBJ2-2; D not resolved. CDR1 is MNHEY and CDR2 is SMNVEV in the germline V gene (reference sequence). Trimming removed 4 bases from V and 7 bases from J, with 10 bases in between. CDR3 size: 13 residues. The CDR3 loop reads CASSWGTLGELFF. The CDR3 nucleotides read TGTGCCAGCAGTTGGGGTACCCTCGGGGAGCTGTTTTTT.

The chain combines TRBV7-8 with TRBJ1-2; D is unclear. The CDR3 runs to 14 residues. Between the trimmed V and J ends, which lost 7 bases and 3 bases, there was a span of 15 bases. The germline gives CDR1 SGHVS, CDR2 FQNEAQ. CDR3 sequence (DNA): TGTGCCAGCACCCGGAGGAGGGAGGACTATGGCTACACCTTC. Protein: CASTRRREDYGYTF.

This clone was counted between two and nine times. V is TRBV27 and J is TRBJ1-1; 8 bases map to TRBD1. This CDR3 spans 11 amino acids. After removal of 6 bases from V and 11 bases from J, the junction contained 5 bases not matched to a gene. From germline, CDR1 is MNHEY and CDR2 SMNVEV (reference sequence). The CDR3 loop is CASSQGAGAFF. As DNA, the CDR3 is TGTGCCAGCAGCCAGGGGGCTGGGGCTTTCTTT.

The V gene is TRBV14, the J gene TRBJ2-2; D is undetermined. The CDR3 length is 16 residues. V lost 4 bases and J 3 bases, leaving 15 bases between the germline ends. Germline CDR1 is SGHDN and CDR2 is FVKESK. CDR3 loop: CASSRVYSSDTGELFF. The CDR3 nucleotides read TGTGCCAGCAGCCGGGTCTATTCTTCGGACACCGGGGAGCTGTTTTTT.

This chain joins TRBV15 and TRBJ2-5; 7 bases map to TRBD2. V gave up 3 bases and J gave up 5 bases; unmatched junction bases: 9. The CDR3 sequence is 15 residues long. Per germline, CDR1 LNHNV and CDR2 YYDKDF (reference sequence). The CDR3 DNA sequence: TGTGCCACCAGCAGGGCTGGGGGGGGTTTCGAGACCCAGTACTTC. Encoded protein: CATSRAGGGFETQYF.

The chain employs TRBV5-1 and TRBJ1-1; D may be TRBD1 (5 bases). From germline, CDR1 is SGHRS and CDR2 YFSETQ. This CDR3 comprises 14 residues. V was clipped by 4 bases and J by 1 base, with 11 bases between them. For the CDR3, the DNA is TGCGCCAGCAGCACAGGACGGGAGAACACTGAAGCTTTCTTT. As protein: CASSTGRENTEAFF.

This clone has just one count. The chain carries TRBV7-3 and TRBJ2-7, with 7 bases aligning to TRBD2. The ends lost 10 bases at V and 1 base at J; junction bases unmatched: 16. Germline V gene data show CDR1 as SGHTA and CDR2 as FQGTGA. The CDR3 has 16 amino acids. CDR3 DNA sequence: TGTGCCAACCAATTAAGGGCGGGAGTAGAATCCTACGAGCAGTACTTC. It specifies CANQLRAGVESYEQYF.

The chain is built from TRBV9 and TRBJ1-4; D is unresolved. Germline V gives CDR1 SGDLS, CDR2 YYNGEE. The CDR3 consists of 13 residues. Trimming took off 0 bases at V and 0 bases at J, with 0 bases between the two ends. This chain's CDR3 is CASSVATNEKLFF. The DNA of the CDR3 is TGTGCCAGCAGCGTAGCAACTAATGAAAAACTGTTTTTT.

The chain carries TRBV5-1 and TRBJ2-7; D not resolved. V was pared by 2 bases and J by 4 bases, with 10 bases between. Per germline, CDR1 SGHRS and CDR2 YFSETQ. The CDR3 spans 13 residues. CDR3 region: CASSFGTWYEQYF. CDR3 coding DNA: TGCGCCAGCAGCTTCGGAACCTGGTACGAGCAGTACTTC.